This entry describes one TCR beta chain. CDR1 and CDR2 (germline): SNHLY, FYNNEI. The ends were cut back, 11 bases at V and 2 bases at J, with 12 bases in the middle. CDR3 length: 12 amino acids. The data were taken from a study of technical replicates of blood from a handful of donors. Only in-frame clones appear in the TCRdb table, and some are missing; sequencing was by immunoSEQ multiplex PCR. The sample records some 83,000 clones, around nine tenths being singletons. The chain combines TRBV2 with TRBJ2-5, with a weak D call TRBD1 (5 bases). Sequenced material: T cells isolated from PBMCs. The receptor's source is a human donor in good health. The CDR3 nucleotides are TGTGCCGGAGACAGCATTCAAGAGACCCAGTACTTC. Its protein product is CAGDSIQETQYF.